A selection of T cell receptor beta chains follows, all from one sample in a study of a mutant IDH1 vaccine in newly diagnosed glioma. The method was immunoSEQ multiplex PCR; TCRdb's version includes in-frame clones alone and lacks a portion of them. The repertoire holds tens of thousands of clones, about three quarters seen once, with less than 2% in the top ten. Material: PBMCs, obtained from a glioma patient treated with radiotherapy, temozolomide or both. The receptors shown here come from a woman between 35 and 50 years old with glioma. Both conserved end residues are part of each CDR3. The order of the fields is D gene, CDR3 length, clone size, J gene, V gene, CDR3 protein, CDR3 DNA. A D gene is named only where the DNA matches it firmly. Size is omitted from some rows. Given values are once, few, many or a class for expanded clones.

. | 14 | . | TRBJ1-1 | TRBV9 | CASSVVKAGPEAFF | TGTGCCAGCAGCGTAGTTAAAGCAGGGCCTGAAGCTTTCTTT
. | 13 | . | TRBJ1-4 | TRBV25-1 | CASMRQLNEKLFF | TGTGCCAGCATGAGGCAGCTAAATGAAAAACTGTTTTTT
. | 15 | . | TRBJ2-5 | TRBV7-6 | CASSLDWGAQETQYF | TGTGCCAGCAGCTTAGATTGGGGGGCCCAAGAGACCCAGTACTTC
TRBD2 | 15 | . | TRBJ2-1 | TRBV6-6 | CASSLAGGQNNEQFF | TGTGCCAGCAGCTTAGCGGGGGGGCAGAACAATGAGCAGTTCTTC
. | 13 | . | TRBJ2-1 | TRBV7-2 | CASSLPGVNEQFF | TGTGCCAGCAGCTTACCGGGGGTGAATGAGCAGTTCTTC
. | 13 | . | TRBJ1-5 | TRBV19 | CASSSGVNQPQHF | TGTGCCAGTAGCTCCGGCGTTAATCAGCCCCAGCATTTT
TRBD1 | 15 | . | TRBJ1-2 | TRBV4-3 | CASSQEGQGIKESTF | TGCGCCAGCAGCCAAGAGGGACAGGGGATTAAAGAGAGCACCTTC
TRBD1 | 15 | . | TRBJ1-3 | TRBV6-1 | CASSSGTGPGNTIYF | TGTGCCAGCAGTTCGGGGACAGGGCCCGGAAACACCATATATTTT
. | 14 | . | TRBJ2-3 | TRBV13 | CASSTLEITDTQYF | TGTGCCAGCAGTACCTTAGAGATCACAGATACGCAGTATTTT
. | 12 | . | TRBJ1-1 | TRBV4-1 | CASSRGNLRAFF | TGCGCCAGCAGCCGGGGAAACCTCCGAGCTTTCTTT
. | 16 | . | TRBJ1-2 | TRBV4-3 | CASSQDNLPINYGYTF | TGCGCCAGCAGCCAAGATAATCTGCCGATTAACTATGGCTACACCTTC
TRBD2 | 18 | . | TRBJ2-3 | TRBV15 | CATSRRTFSGGLTDTQYF | TGTGCCACCAGCAGGCGCACCTTTAGCGGGGGCCTCACAGATACGCAGTATTTT
. | 14 | . | TRBJ2-3 | TRBV7-2 | CASSSRGAADTQYF | TGTGCCAGCAGCTCACGGGGGGCGGCAGATACGCAGTATTTT
. | 15 | . | TRBJ1-3 | TRBV7-2 | CASSSGPSSGNTIYF | TGTGCCAGCAGCTCCGGACCGAGCTCTGGAAACACCATATATTTT
. | 13 | . | TRBJ2-1 | TRBV5-1 | CASSTGQYNEQFF | TGCGCCAGCAGCACCGGACAGTACAATGAGCAGTTCTTC
. | 15 | . | TRBJ1-1 | TRBV7-8 | CASSMRVGGSTEAFF | TGTGCCAGCAGCATGCGGGTCGGTGGTTCCACTGAAGCTTTCTTT
. | 14 | few | TRBJ2-2 | TRBV18 | CASSPDSHTGELFF | TGTGCCAGCTCTCCGGACAGCCACACCGGGGAGCTGTTTTTT
. | 15 | once | TRBJ1-1 | TRBV6-4 | CASSDSTGHSTEAFF | TGTGCCAGCAGTGACTCGACAGGCCATAGCACTGAAGCTTTCTTT
. | 12 | . | TRBJ1-1 | TRBV6-5 | CASSSGDTQAFF | TGTGCCAGCAGTTCGGGGGACACTCAAGCTTTCTTT
. | 12 | . | TRBJ1-2 | TRBV29-1 | CSVALRVDGYTF | TGCAGCGTTGCTTTGAGGGTAGATGGCTACACCTTC
. | 12 | . | TRBJ1-2 | TRBV29-1 | CSVEVGGYGYTF | TGCAGCGTTGAAGTGGGGGGATATGGCTACACCTTC
TRBD1 | 14 | . | TRBJ2-7 | TRBV6-1 | CASTIGTGPYEQYF | TGTGCCAGCACCATCGGGACAGGGCCCTACGAGCAGTACTTC
TRBD1 | 17 | once | TRBJ2-1 | TRBV2 | CASSEALDRGFDNEQFF | TGTGCCAGCAGTGAAGCTTTGGACAGGGGGTTCGACAATGAGCAGTTCTTC
TRBD1 | 15 | . | TRBJ2-2 | TRBV10-3 | CAIMGTGRNTGELFF | TGTGCCATCATGGGGACAGGGCGGAACACCGGGGAGCTGTTTTTT
TRBD2 | 17 | . | TRBJ2-3 | TRBV2 | CASSGQRGPSFTDTQYF | TGTGCCAGCAGTGGACAGCGGGGGCCCTCCTTCACAGATACGCAGTATTTT
. | 13 | . | TRBJ2-6 | TRBV5-8 | CASSLAGANVLTF | TGTGCCAGCAGCTTGGCTGGGGCCAACGTCCTGACTTTC
TRBD1 | 16 | . | TRBJ1-6 | TRBV9 | CASSATGASYNSPLHF | TGTGCCAGCAGCGCCACAGGGGCCTCCTATAATTCACCCCTCCACTTT
TRBD1 | 15 | . | TRBJ1-5 | TRBV11-2 | CASSLAGGGNQPQHF | TGTGCCAGCAGCTTAGCAGGGGGCGGTAATCAGCCCCAGCATTTT
TRBD1 | 14 | . | TRBJ2-5 | TRBV6-5 | CASSPDRVVKTQYF | TGTGCCAGCAGTCCTGACAGGGTTGTAAAGACCCAGTACTTC
. | 14 | . | TRBJ2-6 | TRBV11-3 | CASSLVSEGGVLTF | TGTGCCAGCAGCTTAGTGTCGGAGGGGGGCGTCCTGACTTTC
. | 16 | . | TRBJ1-1 | TRBV6-5 | CASSYSSGFLGFEAFF | TGTGCCAGCAGTTACTCGTCGGGGTTCTTGGGTTTTGAAGCTTTCTTT
. | 11 | . | TRBJ2-5 | TRBV7-2 | CASSPRETQYF | TGTGCCAGCAGCCCTAGGGAGACCCAGTACTTC
. | 13 | . | TRBJ1-5 | TRBV6-1 | CASSGLSEQPQHF | TGTGCCAGCAGTGGCTTATCGGAACAGCCCCAGCATTTT
. | 15 | . | TRBJ1-4 | TRBV5-1 | CASSPEFRVDEKLFF | TGCGCCAGCAGCCCAGAGTTCAGGGTAGACGAAAAACTGTTTTTT
. | 14 | . | TRBJ1-2 | TRBV15 | CATSGGTQHYGYTF | TGTGCCACCAGCGGCGGGACGCAGCATTATGGCTACACCTTC
. | 14 | . | TRBJ2-7 | TRBV5-1 | CASSFSSPGGEQYF | TGCGCCAGCAGCTTTAGCTCCCCGGGCGGCGAGCAGTACTTC
. | 15 | . | TRBJ1-5 | TRBV5-5 | CASSPSQDSNQPQHF | TGTGCCAGCAGCCCCTCTCAGGATAGCAATCAGCCCCAGCATTTT
TRBD1 | 16 | . | TRBJ1-4 | TRBV7-6 | CASSLGGGTGYEKLFF | TGTGCCAGCAGCTTAGGAGGCGGGACAGGGTATGAAAAACTGTTTTTT
TRBD1 | 14 | . | TRBJ1-1 | TRBV30 | CAWSAGTGSTEAFF | TGTGCCTGGAGCGCTGGGACAGGAAGTACTGAAGCTTTCTTT
. | 14 | . | TRBJ1-2 | TRBV10-2 | CASRNRSTNYGYTF | TGCGCCAGCAGGAACAGATCTACTAACTATGGCTACACCTTC
. | 12 | . | TRBJ1-6 | TRBV15 | CATSRDFAPLHF | TGTGCCACCAGCAGAGATTTTGCACCCCTCCACTTT
. | 13 | few | TRBJ1-1 | TRBV29-1 | CSVEREEYTEAFF | TGCAGCGTTGAAAGGGAGGAATACACTGAAGCTTTCTTT
. | 13 | . | TRBJ1-1 | TRBV5-1 | CASSLGGRTEAFF | TGCGCCAGCAGCTTGGGGGGGAGGACTGAAGCTTTCTTT
TRBD1 | 13 | . | TRBJ1-3 | TRBV29-1 | CSVEDRTGNTIYF | TGCAGCGTTGAGGACAGGACTGGAAACACCATATATTTT
. | 12 | . | TRBJ2-7 | TRBV5-6 | CASSFLAGEQYF | TGTGCCAGCAGCTTTCTAGCCGGCGAGCAGTACTTC
. | 14 | . | TRBJ1-3 | TRBV7-9 | CASSSKGAGNTIYF | TGTGCCAGCAGCTCCAAAGGGGCTGGAAACACCATATATTTT
. | 11 | few | TRBJ1-1 | TRBV2 | CASSPGSRAFF | TGTGCCAGCAGCCCGGGTAGCAGAGCTTTCTTT
. | 14 | few | TRBJ1-1 | TRBV18 | CASSPWTGNTEAFF | TGTGCCAGCTCCCCCTGGACGGGAAACACTGAAGCTTTCTTT
. | 11 | . | TRBJ1-2 | TRBV5-6 | CASSSNYGYTF | TGTGCCAGCAGCTCCAACTATGGCTACACCTTC
. | 13 | . | TRBJ1-5 | TRBV18 | CASSREYNQPQHF | TGTGCCAGCTCACGGGAGTACAATCAGCCCCAGCATTTT
. | 10 | . | TRBJ2-5 | TRBV20-1 | CSATMETQYF | TGCAGTGCTACCATGGAGACCCAGTACTTC
TRBD2 | 16 | . | TRBJ2-5 | TRBV14 | CASSPPLAGLQETQYF | TGTGCCAGCAGCCCCCCCCTAGCGGGACTTCAAGAGACCCAGTACTTC
. | 16 | . | TRBJ1-6 | TRBV18 | CASSPPVRSYNSPLHF | TGTGCCAGCTCACCCCCGGTCAGGTCCTATAATTCACCCCTCCACTTT
TRBD1 | 16 | few | TRBJ1-1 | TRBV6-6 | CASSYGTGTGNTEAFF | TGTGCCAGCAGTTACGGGACAGGGACTGGAAACACTGAAGCTTTCTTT
. | 15 | . | TRBJ1-1 | TRBV6-1 | CASSESPGLNTEAFF | TGTGCCAGCAGTGAAAGCCCGGGCCTCAACACTGAAGCTTTCTTT
. | 15 | . | TRBJ2-4 | TRBV19 | CASSPTFLAKNIQYF | TGTGCCAGTAGTCCCACTTTCTTAGCCAAAAACATTCAGTACTTC
. | 15 | few | TRBJ1-1 | TRBV25-1 | CASSESQTLNTEAFF | TGTGCCAGCAGTGAAAGCCAAACCCTGAACACTGAAGCTTTCTTT
TRBD1 | 15 | . | TRBJ1-5 | TRBV2 | CASSMDRAGNQPQHF | TGTGCCAGCAGTATGGACAGGGCGGGCAATCAGCCCCAGCATTTT
TRBD1 | 14 | . | TRBJ1-2 | TRBV6-5 | CATLARTGGDGYTF | TGTGCCACCCTAGCCCGGACAGGGGGAGATGGCTACACCTTC